This T cell receptor (beta chain) appears in the sequencing data of a study of regulatory T cells in long-lasting Graves disease (TCRdb year 2021). With regard to the full study: Patients with newly diagnosed Graves' disease had been on antithyroid drugs for under 3 months. TCR sequencing covered around 13 persistent and roughly 20 newly diagnosed Graves' disease patients, 33 samples in total. The study took place in China and was registered as a clinical trial. This study used TCR sequencing and RNA sequencing of peripheral blood to compare persistent Graves' disease patients against newly diagnosed Graves' disease patients. What the study reported, not specific to this receptor: Sequencing and analysis were limited to the TCR beta chain. The authors acknowledged the small sample size as a limitation that may reduce accuracy. Patients with persistent disease shared more public clonotypes (approximately 2,500) than newly diagnosed patients did (about 1,000). Compared with newly diagnosed patients, patients with persistent Graves' disease had lower TCR Shannon entropy and fewer highly expanded clones, which suggests clonal expansion. Because the primary lesion, thyroid tissue, could not be accessed, the study looked at peripheral blood alone.

The sample's time point label, in plain terms: newly diagnosed GD, antithyroid drugs for less than 3 months. RNA was extracted from PBMCs in TRIzol for both TCR sequencing and RNA sequencing. The diagnosis of Graves' disease followed American Thyroid Association guidelines. Patients were recruited from an endocrinology department in Xi'an, China. Each patient gave approximately 9.7 milliliters of peripheral blood, collected in an EDTA anticoagulant tube. Ficoll Paque Plus density gradient separation was used to isolate PBMCs, and no additional T cell sorting was done. An Agilent 2100 Bioanalyzer and agarose gel were used to check RNA quality, while a NanoDrop 2000 measured RNA concentration. As for this clonotype: This receptor's antigen is unknown. No per-base quality is available; no much larger clone lies one base away.

The library was built by means of multiplex PCR. The sequencer was an Illumina HiSeq 4000. TCR beta libraries were built with iRepertoire HTBI primers and Arm-PCR amplification of CDR3 regions. Before sequencing, the PCR products underwent gel purification. The study's own analysis went as follows. A total of 60 to 80 TRBV and 14 TRBJ segments were identified across samples and were used for gene usage analysis of CDR3 amino acid clonotypes. COPE and FqMerger were used to merge filtered high-quality paired reads into contigs. BLAST was used to align contigs to IMGT TRBV, TRBD and TRBJ reference genes, and CDR3 was defined according to IMGT. Any clonotype with a frequency above 0.1% was counted as a highly expanded clone. Repertoire diversity was measured by Shannon entropy, and V-J evenness by the Gini coefficient. Clonotypes shared by more than one individual were considered public. The public reads were quality trimmed at Q25 with fastp and then assembled into clones with MiXCR by TCRdb, keeping productive beta chains. When rows share a CDR3 protein, they turn into one entry using the most common DNA and genes. The V and J calls, along with clone size, are taken from TCRdb and not from the paper's own processing. Across this sample there are over 500,000 distinct CDR3 sequences, with approximately 16% seen only once. Around 13% of the sample is held by the ten biggest clonotypes.

The data also belong to a second study, concerning T cells in Graves' hyperthyroidism and ophthalmopathy. As that second paper reports: Stable Graves' hyperthyroidism was defined as no progression to ophthalmopathy during 18 months of follow-up. The hyperthyroidism patients were between 18 and 65 years old and newly diagnosed, with a disease duration of less than 2 months. The study excluded patients with uncontrolled infections, other autoimmune diseases, pregnancy or lactation. Diagnoses relied on clinical symptoms, serum thyroxine and TRAb, thyroid ultrasound and orbital computed tomography. A first-round RT-PCR of the TCR CDR3 used the HTBI primer set with the Qiagen OneStep RT-PCR kit. Blood samples also contained most of the expanded thyroid clonotypes (frequency above 0.001), which suggests that blood repertoires may reflect thyroid immune responses. A model built on a 13 V-J signature distinguished ophthalmopathy from stable hyperthyroidism, reaching about 88% sensitivity and under 84% specificity in cross-validation and 80%/75% in testing. During validation, the model predicted progression to ophthalmopathy a median of around 6 months ahead of onset, with just under 71% sensitivity and 72% to 80% specificity. TCR V-J signatures able to tell the groups apart were searched for in a discovery cohort of about a hundred patients, of whom roughly 42 had Graves' ophthalmopathy and roughly 58 had stable Graves' hyperthyroidism. Whether ophthalmopathy could be predicted prospectively was tested in an independent validation cohort made up of 18 to 20 hyperthyroidism patients plus 17 patients who later progressed to ophthalmopathy. The roughly 100 discovery patients were randomly divided into training and test sets at a 7:3 ratio. In addition, the study compared T-cell repertoires in thyroid tissue and in blood from six Graves' hyperthyroidism patients. Once sampling was done, hyperthyroidism patients were given methimazole at a starting dose of 30 mg daily, whereas ophthalmopathy patients were given high-dose intravenous methylprednisolone. The libraries were constructed in a second round of multiplex PCR and then size-selected and purified. Libraries were sequenced paired-end with 100 bp reads on an Illumina HiSeq2000. SOAPnuke was used to process the raw data, with reads discarded if the reads contained adapters or uncalled bases, had a mean Phred below 15, or lacked an exact constant-primer or identifier match. COPE v1.2.5 was used to merge high-quality paired reads, and clonotypes were defined as unique nucleotide sequences. MiTCR v1.1 was used to align clonotypes to the IMGT TRBV, TRBD and TRBJ reference segments. The analysis included only V-J combinations with a frequency above 0.0001, which together covered 99% to 99.2% of the repertoires. A TCS score was defined as the ratio of F50 (clonal expansion) to E x V (chaos), with BLOSUM62-based TCRdist applied between CDR3 peptides within each V-J. Welch's t-statistics and random forest reduced 514 V-J features to around 14, which were used in a naive Bayes classifier (R e1071). No statistical method was used to set the sample size in advance, and investigators knew the group allocation. According to the paper, TCR Vbeta CDR3 sequencing was carried out on over 130 peripheral blood samples, which came from around 43 ophthalmopathy, approximately 78 hyperthyroidism and about 17 progressor patients.

Material: peripheral blood mononuclear cells (PBMCs), obtained at new diagnosis, from a patient treated with antithyroid drugs. This TCR was recovered from a man younger than 35 with Graves disease. Donor details come from another sample of the same person, matched by shared clones.

The CDR3 reads as follows: CSASEGFYQPQHF. The bases are TGCAGTGCTAGTGAGGGGTTTTATCAGCCCCAGCATTTT. The chain couples TRBV20-1 to TRBJ1-5, and the D gene may be TRBD1, 5 bases matching. The germline V gene (reference sequence) provides CDR1 DFQATT and CDR2 SNEGSKA. The CDR3, cysteine through phenylalanine, is 13 amino acids long. Only CDR3 DNA is held: 39 bases, read in frame from base 1. V is cut by 3 bases and J by 5 bases, and the space between the germline ends is 11 bases.